This T cell receptor beta chain was identified during a study of cytomegalovirus exposure and HLA in healthy donors. As for the study in general: Counted in an early data release were about 86 million unique TCRs from HLA-typed donors.

The J segment lost 5 bases and the V segment lost 8 bases, leaving 3 bases of the junction unmatched. The germline gives CDR1 MGHDK, CDR2 SYGVNS. The CDR3 runs to 12 residues. Study-level results: Investigators reported 150 to 200 TCR beta chains as tied to cytomegalovirus. High specificity and sensitivity for cytomegalovirus status were reported for the classifier.

Primers: 60 Vbeta forward and 13 Jbeta reverse. The assay was immunoSEQ multiplex PCR, and TCRdb's table has in-frame clones only and misses some. Here the sample spans 150,000 to 200,000 clones, roughly 81% being singletons. In regard to this clone: Its antigen remains unknown.

The sequencing sample was made of PBMCs. This chain joins TRBV25-1 and TRBJ1-1, with TRBD1 identical over 9 bases. The receptor's source is a girl aged 10-17 years in good health and CMV-seropositive. CDR3 sequence: CASGQGTTEAFF. CDR3 nucleotides: TGTGCCAGCGGACAGGGGACGACTGAAGCTTTCTTT.